This T cell receptor beta chain was identified during a study of blood T cell repertoires in COVID-19. Study summary: Acute and convalescent COVID-19 specimens originated in the United States, Italy and Spain. PBMCs, B-cell-depleted T cells, or T cells provided the cDNA or gDNA that made up the material.

CDR3 length equals 18 residues. V was trimmed by 6 bases and J by 0 bases, leaving 22 bases between them. Germline lookup yields CDR1 MDHEN and CDR2 SYDVKM. Original handling: Counts of nucleated cells, estimated from reference gene primer amplification, were obtained. TCRdb keeps only in-frame clones here, not all; method: immunoSEQ multiplex PCR. V, J and clone size reflect that table, while D and trimming were determined from the DNA. The sample contains tens of thousands of clones, approximately 90% of which appear only once. The gene calls are TRBV28 and TRBJ2-3, with a tentative D call TRBD2 (6 bases). The material sequenced was peripheral blood. The source of this sequence is a human donor in a cohort sampled during active COVID-19. For the CDR3, the DNA is TGTGCCAGCAGCGAAAAACCGGGACTCGAGGTCAGCACAGATACGCAGTATTTT. Its translation: CASSEKPGLEVSTDTQYF.